The following is a TCR beta chain sequence with its context. Its antigen is unidentified. The sample belongs to a study of blood T cells in healthy people across ages. Study-wide results and limits: Long-lived donors had more naive CD4+ cells and higher diversity than aged donors. A roughly linear age-dependent decrease characterized TCR beta diversity per million T cells.

The second PCR ran about 6 to 12 cycles with a sample-barcoded 5' primer and J-beta primers. TCRdb re-analysed the 5' RACE reads in MiXCR, keeping a single row per CDR3 protein. The data contain around 800,000 distinct CDR3 sequences, approximately 24% of them seen just once; the ten biggest clones take up over 2.5%. V shed 6 bases and J shed 6 bases, with 14 bases lying between them. The germline gives CDR1 SNHLY, CDR2 FYNNEI. This CDR3 is 13 amino acids long. These data were also filed under a second study, of T cells of mothers and their children.

The sample taken for sequencing was blood. The sequence was collected from a boy between 10 and 17 years old in good health. This chain links TRBV2 with TRBJ2-5; no clear D. In nucleotides, the CDR3 is TGTGCCAGCAGGGAACCGATTGCTAAGACCCAGTACTTC. It encodes CASREPIAKTQYF.